A selection of T cell receptor beta chains follows, all from one sample in a study of blood T cell repertoires in COVID-19. Measured with immunoSEQ multiplex PCR; TCRdb has only the in-frame clones, and not every one. The sample has more than 110,000 clones, roughly 84% seen once; the top ten hold approximately 8%. The sequenced sample consisted of peripheral blood. All receptors derive from a human donor in a cohort sampled during active COVID-19. The CDR3 runs from the conserved cysteine through the conserved F or W. The order of the fields is CDR3 length, V gene, clone size, CDR3 protein. Size tells how often a clone was seen (once, few, many) or the class of an expanded clone, and some rows leave it out.

length: 18; V: TRBV4-1; size: -; CDR3: CASSHKPESGGWNNEQFF
length: 14; V: TRBV19; size: -; CDR3: CASADRASNQPQHF
length: 14; V: TRBV19; size: -; CDR3: CASSIGGTDTEAFF
length: 17; V: TRBV28; size: once; CDR3: CASSLVTGVIGNQPQHF
length: 17; V: TRBV7-6; size: few; CDR3: CASSLGLPGGSFDTQYF
length: 10; V: TRBV21-1; size: -; CDR3: CASSPERGCF
length: 17; V: TRBV5-1; size: -; CDR3: CASSPDRGGETNEKLFF
length: 14; V: TRBV6-5; size: -; CDR3: CASSLPGINQPQHF
length: 15; V: TRBV2; size: once; CDR3: CATRGGPGYNQPQHF
length: 15; V: TRBV3-1/TRBV3-2; size: -; CDR3: CASSQGTGQTYGYTF
length: 14; V: TRBV28; size: -; CDR3: CASSPYGGTYEQYF
length: 12; V: TRBV5-1; size: -; CDR3: CASRRDFEGQYF
length: 13; V: TRBV2; size: -; CDR3: CASTIGGGQPQHF
length: 16; V: TRBV11-3; size: -; CDR3: CASSVRADRAYNEQFF
length: 14; V: TRBV21-1; size: -; CDR3: CASSKAETVGGYTF
length: 18; V: TRBV27; size: once; CDR3: CASSLRSEAGGLNTEAFF
length: 12; V: TRBV28; size: -; CDR3: CASRPNTGGYTF
length: 17; V: TRBV5-5; size: once; CDR3: CASSSGPGGLSGNTIYF
length: 15; V: TRBV7-9; size: -; CDR3: CASSKGTGLVQPQHF
length: 14; V: TRBV28; size: -; CDR3: CASRARRGRETQYF
length: 13; V: TRBV29-1; size: -; CDR3: CSAEGTGGDTQYF
length: 12; V: TRBV12-3/TRBV12-4; size: once; CDR3: CASSPTGYEQYF